Listed below are T cell receptor beta chains from one sample, sequenced in a study of blood T cell repertoires in COVID-19. The method was immunoSEQ multiplex PCR; TCRdb's version includes in-frame clones alone and lacks a portion of them. The top ten hold less than 9% of the sample, which has about 360,000 clones, 65% to 90% seen once. The sequenced sample consisted of peripheral blood. The receptor source for this set is a woman aged 60-75 years with COVID-19, enrolled during active disease. Each CDR3 is given with its conserved first and last residue. The D gene is left open where the match is weak. A row's size may be missing; if present it is once, few, many or a size class.

d_gene: .; j_gene: TRBJ2-7; abundance: .; v_gene: TRBV27; CDR3aa: CASSYGPGYEQYF; CDR3nt: TGTGCCAGCAGTTACGGGCCGGGGTACGAGCAGTACTTC
d_gene: .; j_gene: TRBJ2-3; abundance: .; v_gene: TRBV2; CDR3aa: CASLRYGSRDTDTQYF; CDR3nt: TGTGCCAGCCTCCGCTACGGGTCCAGGGACACAGATACGCAGTATTTT
d_gene: TRBD2; j_gene: TRBJ2-7; abundance: .; v_gene: TRBV30; CDR3aa: CALRPSGGKGEQYF; CDR3nt: TGTGCCTTACGACCTAGCGGGGGAAAAGGGGAGCAGTACTTC
d_gene: TRBD2; j_gene: TRBJ2-2; abundance: .; v_gene: TRBV7-6; CDR3aa: CASSLAAGGNTGELFF; CDR3nt: TGTGCCAGCAGCTTAGCAGCGGGGGGGAACACCGGGGAGCTGTTTTTT
d_gene: .; j_gene: TRBJ1-2; abundance: .; v_gene: TRBV7-2; CDR3aa: CASSLEHSSYGYTF; CDR3nt: TGTGCCAGCAGCTTAGAGCACAGCTCGTATGGCTACACCTTC
d_gene: .; j_gene: TRBJ2-2; abundance: .; v_gene: TRBV5-6; CDR3aa: CASSSQGPGELFF; CDR3nt: TGTGCCAGCAGTTCTCAGGGCCCCGGGGAGCTGTTTTTT
d_gene: TRBD1; j_gene: TRBJ1-2; abundance: .; v_gene: TRBV27; CDR3aa: CASSLSEGGVGYTF; CDR3nt: TGTGCCAGCAGTTTATCGGAAGGGGGCGTAGGCTACACCTTC
d_gene: TRBD1; j_gene: TRBJ1-2; abundance: .; v_gene: TRBV7-6; CDR3aa: CASSLGQGLSSYGYTF; CDR3nt: TGTGCCAGCAGCTTAGGACAGGGCCTTAGTTCCTATGGCTACACCTTC
d_gene: TRBD1; j_gene: TRBJ1-3; abundance: .; v_gene: TRBV9; CDR3aa: CASSVARGTGSSGNTIYF; CDR3nt: TGTGCCAGCAGCGTAGCTAGGGGGACAGGTTCGTCTGGAAACACCATATATTTT
d_gene: .; j_gene: TRBJ1-2; abundance: .; v_gene: TRBV19; CDR3aa: CASSMPGGYTF; CDR3nt: TGTGCCAGTAGTATGCCGGGTGGCTACACCTTC
d_gene: .; j_gene: TRBJ2-7; abundance: .; v_gene: TRBV5-1; CDR3aa: CASSLYYEQYF; CDR3nt: TGCGCCAGCAGCTTGTACTACGAGCAGTACTTC
d_gene: .; j_gene: TRBJ1-2; abundance: .; v_gene: TRBV27; CDR3aa: CASSLAFGGTNYGYTF; CDR3nt: TGTGCCAGCAGTTTAGCTTTCGGGGGGACTAACTATGGCTACACCTTC
d_gene: TRBD1; j_gene: TRBJ2-1; abundance: .; v_gene: TRBV5-1; CDR3aa: CASSSGQGSYNEQFF; CDR3nt: TGCGCCAGCAGTAGCGGACAGGGATCCTACAATGAGCAGTTCTTC
d_gene: .; j_gene: TRBJ1-3; abundance: once; v_gene: TRBV2; CDR3aa: CASRTNSGQISGNTIYF; CDR3nt: TGTGCCAGCAGAACGAACTCCGGACAGATCTCTGGAAACACCATATATTTT
d_gene: .; j_gene: TRBJ1-5; abundance: .; v_gene: TRBV29-1; CDR3aa: CSAGSGELQPQHF; CDR3nt: TGCAGCGCGGGGTCAGGGGAATTACAGCCCCAGCATTTT
d_gene: .; j_gene: TRBJ1-1; abundance: .; v_gene: TRBV9; CDR3aa: CASSVDGREASEAFF; CDR3nt: TGTGCCAGCAGCGTAGACGGCAGGGAAGCGTCTGAAGCTTTCTTT
d_gene: TRBD2; j_gene: TRBJ2-7; abundance: once; v_gene: TRBV4-1; CDR3aa: CASSHGRAGGPREQYF; CDR3nt: TGCGCCAGCAGCCACGGGCGAGCGGGGGGACCTCGGGAGCAGTACTTC
d_gene: TRBD1; j_gene: TRBJ1-2; abundance: .; v_gene: TRBV24-1; CDR3aa: CATSDGQGGYTF; CDR3nt: TGTGCCACCAGTGACGGACAGGGAGGCTACACCTTC
d_gene: TRBD1; j_gene: TRBJ2-1; abundance: .; v_gene: TRBV4-2; CDR3aa: CASSQETGDVEQFF; CDR3nt: TGTGCCAGCAGCCAAGAGACAGGGGATGTTGAGCAGTTCTTC
d_gene: .; j_gene: TRBJ1-2; abundance: once; v_gene: TRBV18; CDR3aa: CASSLSGQSDGYTF; CDR3nt: TGTGCCAGCTCACTATCTGGACAGAGCGATGGCTACACCTTC
d_gene: .; j_gene: TRBJ2-1; abundance: .; v_gene: TRBV10-1; CDR3aa: CASSDPGGLSGDEQFF; CDR3nt: TGCGCCAGCAGTGACCCCGGCGGGCTGTCTGGAGATGAGCAGTTCTTC
d_gene: TRBD1; j_gene: TRBJ1-2; abundance: .; v_gene: TRBV9; CDR3aa: CASSQRDRGNYGYTF; CDR3nt: TGTGCCAGCAGCCAGAGGGACAGGGGCAACTATGGCTACACCTTC
d_gene: TRBD1; j_gene: TRBJ1-1; abundance: .; v_gene: TRBV11-1; CDR3aa: CASSQGQGSTEAFF; CDR3nt: TGTGCCAGCAGCCAGGGACAGGGGAGCACTGAAGCTTTCTTT
d_gene: .; j_gene: TRBJ1-1; abundance: many; v_gene: TRBV29-1; CDR3aa: CSVEDAGAGNTEAFF; CDR3nt: TGCAGCGTTGAGGATGCAGGGGCAGGGAACACTGAAGCTTTCTTT
d_gene: .; j_gene: TRBJ1-1; abundance: .; v_gene: TRBV5-4; CDR3aa: CASSFINTEAFF; CDR3nt: TGTGCCAGCAGCTTTATAAACACTGAAGCTTTCTTT
d_gene: TRBD1; j_gene: TRBJ2-1; abundance: .; v_gene: TRBV5-1; CDR3aa: CASSLTGQGGDNEQFF; CDR3nt: TGCGCCAGCAGTTTGACGGGACAGGGGGGCGACAATGAGCAGTTCTTC
d_gene: .; j_gene: TRBJ1-3; abundance: .; v_gene: TRBV7-7; CDR3aa: CASSAGDSSGNTIYF; CDR3nt: TGTGCCAGCAGCGCAGGGGATAGCTCTGGAAACACCATATATTTT
d_gene: TRBD1; j_gene: TRBJ2-7; abundance: .; v_gene: TRBV30; CDR3aa: CAWRNRDRGPYEQYF; CDR3nt: TGTGCCTGGAGGAACCGGGACAGGGGCCCCTACGAGCAGTACTTC
d_gene: .; j_gene: TRBJ2-3; abundance: .; v_gene: TRBV7-7; CDR3aa: CASSSTGKNTDTQYF; CDR3nt: TGTGCCAGCAGCTCAACAGGGAAGAACACAGATACGCAGTATTTT
d_gene: .; j_gene: TRBJ1-2; abundance: .; v_gene: TRBV5-1; CDR3aa: CASRRTGGYTF; CDR3nt: TGCGCCAGCAGAAGAACGGGTGGCTACACCTTC
d_gene: .; j_gene: TRBJ1-2; abundance: many; v_gene: TRBV29-1; CDR3aa: CSSQGNYGYTF; CDR3nt: TGCAGTTCTCAGGGAAACTATGGCTACACCTTC
d_gene: TRBD1; j_gene: TRBJ1-5; abundance: .; v_gene: TRBV5-1; CDR3aa: CASSDRVGQPQHF; CDR3nt: TGCGCCAGCAGCGACAGGGTGGGTCAGCCCCAGCATTTT
d_gene: .; j_gene: TRBJ1-6; abundance: .; v_gene: TRBV7-9; CDR3aa: CASNSGSGTPLHF; CDR3nt: TGTGCCAGCAATTCCGGTTCGGGGACACCCCTCCACTTT
d_gene: .; j_gene: TRBJ1-6; abundance: .; v_gene: TRBV11-2; CDR3aa: CASSFSTGVNSPLHF; CDR3nt: TGTGCCAGCAGCTTCAGTACCGGGGTTAATTCACCCCTCCACTTT
d_gene: .; j_gene: TRBJ2-2; abundance: few; v_gene: TRBV11-1; CDR3aa: CASSLGHFTGELFF; CDR3nt: TGTGCCAGCAGCCTCGGACACTTCACCGGGGAGCTGTTTTTT
d_gene: .; j_gene: TRBJ2-3; abundance: .; v_gene: TRBV4-1; CDR3aa: CASSHAREASSTDTQYF; CDR3nt: TGCGCCAGCAGCCACGCTAGGGAGGCATCTAGCACAGATACGCAGTATTTT
d_gene: TRBD1; j_gene: TRBJ2-2; abundance: .; v_gene: TRBV5-1; CDR3aa: CASSSYRGSGTGELFF; CDR3nt: TGCGCCAGCAGCTCGTACAGGGGGTCAGGCACCGGGGAGCTGTTTTTT
d_gene: .; j_gene: TRBJ1-5; abundance: .; v_gene: TRBV5-1; CDR3aa: CASSLSGSQPQHF; CDR3nt: TGCGCCAGCAGCTTGTCGGGTAGTCAGCCCCAGCATTTT
d_gene: TRBD1; j_gene: TRBJ2-7; abundance: .; v_gene: TRBV2; CDR3aa: CASTGTGVGEQYF; CDR3nt: TGTGCCAGCACCGGGACAGGGGTGGGAGAGCAGTACTTC
d_gene: .; j_gene: TRBJ2-1; abundance: .; v_gene: TRBV6-5; CDR3aa: CASSYGDRYNEQFF; CDR3nt: TGTGCCAGCAGTTACGGAGACAGATACAATGAGCAGTTCTTC
d_gene: .; j_gene: TRBJ1-4; abundance: .; v_gene: TRBV5-4; CDR3aa: CASSSQLGGENEKLFF; CDR3nt: TGTGCCAGCAGCTCACAGTTAGGGGGAGAGAATGAAAAACTGTTTTTT
d_gene: TRBD2; j_gene: TRBJ2-7; abundance: .; v_gene: TRBV7-2; CDR3aa: CASSQTSGGAREQYF; CDR3nt: TGTGCCAGCAGTCAGACTAGCGGGGGGGCCCGCGAGCAGTACTTC
d_gene: TRBD1; j_gene: TRBJ2-6; abundance: .; v_gene: TRBV6-6; CDR3aa: CASSYDRGRGANVLTF; CDR3nt: TGTGCCAGCAGTTACGACAGGGGGCGTGGGGCCAACGTCCTGACTTTC
d_gene: .; j_gene: TRBJ2-3; abundance: .; v_gene: TRBV4-2; CDR3aa: CASSQLADTQYF; CDR3nt: TGTGCCAGCAGCCAACTAGCAGATACGCAGTATTTT
d_gene: .; j_gene: TRBJ2-3; abundance: .; v_gene: TRBV7-9; CDR3aa: CASSPPWPSTDTQYF; CDR3nt: TGTGCCAGCAGCCCCCCATGGCCTAGCACAGATACGCAGTATTTT
d_gene: TRBD1; j_gene: TRBJ2-1; abundance: .; v_gene: TRBV7-3; CDR3aa: CASSPRTGDPSRSLFF; CDR3nt: TGTGCCAGCAGCCCTCGGACAGGAGACCCCTCCCGCTCCTTGTTCTTC
d_gene: TRBD1; j_gene: TRBJ2-2; abundance: .; v_gene: TRBV4-1; CDR3aa: CASSQGQVTGELFF; CDR3nt: TGCGCCAGCAGCCAGGGACAGGTCACCGGGGAGCTGTTTTTT
d_gene: TRBD1; j_gene: TRBJ1-2; abundance: .; v_gene: TRBV29-1; CDR3aa: CSVDNVPDREDYGYTF; CDR3nt: TGCAGCGTTGACAACGTTCCAGACAGGGAAGACTATGGCTACACCTTC
d_gene: TRBD1; j_gene: TRBJ1-5; abundance: .; v_gene: TRBV5-4; CDR3aa: CASSRQGTRDQPQHF; CDR3nt: TGTGCCAGCAGCCGACAGGGAACCAGAGATCAGCCCCAGCATTTT
d_gene: .; j_gene: TRBJ1-2; abundance: .; v_gene: TRBV12-3/TRBV12-4; CDR3aa: CASSLTGGYTF; CDR3nt: TGTGCCAGCAGTTTAACAGGCGGCTACACCTTC
d_gene: TRBD1; j_gene: TRBJ2-7; abundance: .; v_gene: TRBV18; CDR3aa: CASSPGQGAAYEQYF; CDR3nt: TGTGCCAGCTCACCAGGACAGGGGGCGGCCTACGAGCAGTACTTC
d_gene: .; j_gene: TRBJ1-1; abundance: .; v_gene: TRBV30; CDR3aa: CAESLPGESTEAFF; CDR3nt: TGTGCCGAGTCTTTACCAGGGGAGTCCACTGAAGCTTTCTTT
d_gene: TRBD1; j_gene: TRBJ1-1; abundance: once; v_gene: TRBV19; CDR3aa: CASSIPDRVVTFF; CDR3nt: TGTGCCAGTAGTATCCCCGACAGGGTCGTAACTTTCTTT